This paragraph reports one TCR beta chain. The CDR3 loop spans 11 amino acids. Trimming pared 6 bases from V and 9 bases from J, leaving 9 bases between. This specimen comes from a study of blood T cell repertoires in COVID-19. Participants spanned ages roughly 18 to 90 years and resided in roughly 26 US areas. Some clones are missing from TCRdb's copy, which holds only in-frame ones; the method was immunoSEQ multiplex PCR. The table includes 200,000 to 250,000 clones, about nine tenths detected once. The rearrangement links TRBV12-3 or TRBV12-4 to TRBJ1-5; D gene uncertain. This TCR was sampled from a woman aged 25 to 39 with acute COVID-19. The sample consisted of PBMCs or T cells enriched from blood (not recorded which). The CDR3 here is CASSSFGPQHF. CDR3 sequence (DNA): TGTGCCAGCAGCTCTTTCGGGCCCCAGCATTTT.